A selection of T cell receptor beta chains follows, all from one sample in a study of cytomegalovirus exposure and HLA in healthy donors. Assay: immunoSEQ multiplex PCR; the TCRdb copy retains only in-frame clones and omits some. There are fewer than 200,000 clones in the sample; roughly nine tenths occur only once, and 5% to 7% lies in the top ten. Specimen: PBMCs. The receptors come from a woman under 40 in good health and CMV-seronegative. CDR3s include the opening cysteine and the closing phenylalanine or tryptophan. The order of the fields is CDR3 DNA, CDR3 protein, J gene, D gene, clone size, V gene. A D gene is named only where the DNA matches it firmly. Rows may omit the clone size; those that give it use once, few, many or a size class.

CDR3nt: TGTGCCAGCAGTTTAATCCCAGGGGGTATGGCGGATGCCTACGAGCAGTACTTC
CDR3aa: CASSLIPGGMADAYEQYF
j_gene: TRBJ2-7
d_gene: TRBD1
abundance: .
v_gene: TRBV28

CDR3nt: TGTGGCGCAGGGGTATATAGCAATCAGCCCCAGCATTTT
CDR3aa: CGAGVYSNQPQHF
j_gene: TRBJ1-5
d_gene: .
abundance: .
v_gene: TRBV28

CDR3nt: TGTGCCAGCAGCTTAGTGGACAGGGGGGGGTGGACTGAAGCTTTCTTT
CDR3aa: CASSLVDRGGWTEAFF
j_gene: TRBJ1-1
d_gene: TRBD1
abundance: once
v_gene: TRBV7-8

CDR3nt: TGTGCCAGCAGCTTGGTGGATGGGGACAGGCAGTTCTTC
CDR3aa: CASSLVDGDRQFF
j_gene: TRBJ2-1
d_gene: TRBD1
abundance: once
v_gene: TRBV5-6

CDR3nt: TGTGCCAGCAGTTACTCTTTTTGGGAGACCCAGTACTTC
CDR3aa: CASSYSFWETQYF
j_gene: TRBJ2-5
d_gene: .
abundance: .
v_gene: TRBV6-5

CDR3nt: TGCGCCAGCAGTCCCAGCGGGGGGGCGAATGAGCAGTTCTTC
CDR3aa: CASSPSGGANEQFF
j_gene: TRBJ2-1
d_gene: TRBD2
abundance: .
v_gene: TRBV4-3

CDR3nt: TGTGCCAGTAGTAAAGATAACTATGGCTACACCTTC
CDR3aa: CASSKDNYGYTF
j_gene: TRBJ1-2
d_gene: .
abundance: .
v_gene: TRBV19

CDR3nt: TGTGCCAGCAGCCCAGGAAGGGAACAGGGGGGTTTCTACGAGCAGTACTTC
CDR3aa: CASSPGREQGGFYEQYF
j_gene: TRBJ2-7
d_gene: TRBD1
abundance: .
v_gene: TRBV27

CDR3nt: TGCGCCAGCAGCCCCTATCTGGGGGTTGAGCAGTTCTTC
CDR3aa: CASSPYLGVEQFF
j_gene: TRBJ2-1
d_gene: .
abundance: .
v_gene: TRBV4-3

CDR3nt: TGCAGCGTTGATCCCCTAGCGGGAGGAAACATTCAGTACTTC
CDR3aa: CSVDPLAGGNIQYF
j_gene: TRBJ2-4
d_gene: TRBD2
abundance: once
v_gene: TRBV29-1

CDR3nt: TGTGCCAGCAGTGAACGCAGGGTTGGGGACAATGAGCAGTTCTTC
CDR3aa: CASSERRVGDNEQFF
j_gene: TRBJ2-1
d_gene: .
abundance: .
v_gene: TRBV2

CDR3nt: TGTGCCAGCAGTTTAATCCAGGGTAGTAGCTATGGCTACACCTTC
CDR3aa: CASSLIQGSSYGYTF
j_gene: TRBJ1-2
d_gene: .
abundance: few
v_gene: TRBV27

CDR3nt: TGTGCCAGCAGCGTAGATGGCACCGGGGAGCTGTTTTTT
CDR3aa: CASSVDGTGELFF
j_gene: TRBJ2-2
d_gene: .
abundance: .
v_gene: TRBV9

CDR3nt: TGTGCCAGCAGTTATAACCCGAGGTCACCCCTCCACTTT
CDR3aa: CASSYNPRSPLHF
j_gene: TRBJ1-6
d_gene: .
abundance: .
v_gene: TRBV6-5

CDR3nt: TGTGCCAGCAGCTCGGACTGGAACACTGAAGCTTTCTTT
CDR3aa: CASSSDWNTEAFF
j_gene: TRBJ1-1
d_gene: .
abundance: .
v_gene: TRBV11-2

CDR3nt: TGTGCCAGTAGTATGTGGCAGGGTCCGGGCAATGAGCAGTTCTTC
CDR3aa: CASSMWQGPGNEQFF
j_gene: TRBJ2-1
d_gene: .
abundance: .
v_gene: TRBV19

CDR3nt: TGTGCCAGCTCATCACCTCTGAACGTCCTGACTTTC
CDR3aa: CASSSPLNVLTF
j_gene: TRBJ2-6
d_gene: .
abundance: .
v_gene: TRBV28

CDR3nt: TGTGCCAGCAGCCACCTCTCCGACAGGACAGGGGTGGGAGAGACCCAGTACTTC
CDR3aa: CASSHLSDRTGVGETQYF
j_gene: TRBJ2-5
d_gene: TRBD1
abundance: .
v_gene: TRBV16

CDR3nt: TGTGCCAGCAGCGCCCGTGTGGGGCGCCCCGGGGAGCTGTTTTTT
CDR3aa: CASSARVGRPGELFF
j_gene: TRBJ2-2
d_gene: .
abundance: .
v_gene: TRBV7-9

CDR3nt: TGCAGCGTAAGGACAGGGACCTGGAACACTGAAGCTTTCTTT
CDR3aa: CSVRTGTWNTEAFF
j_gene: TRBJ1-1
d_gene: TRBD1
abundance: .
v_gene: TRBV29-1

CDR3nt: TGTGCCAGCAGCGCCGACAGGGAGGATCAGCCCCAGCATTTT
CDR3aa: CASSADREDQPQHF
j_gene: TRBJ1-5
d_gene: TRBD1
abundance: .
v_gene: TRBV7-9

CDR3nt: TGTGCCATCAGTTGGGGGGTTGATGGCTACACCTTC
CDR3aa: CAISWGVDGYTF
j_gene: TRBJ1-2
d_gene: .
abundance: once
v_gene: TRBV28

CDR3nt: TGTGCCAGCAGCTTTTCGGGGGAGGGGGATACGCAGTATTTT
CDR3aa: CASSFSGEGDTQYF
j_gene: TRBJ2-3
d_gene: TRBD2
abundance: .
v_gene: TRBV7-9

CDR3nt: TGTGCCAGCAGCTCTGACCCGGGACAGGAAGCTTTCTTT
CDR3aa: CASSSDPGQEAFF
j_gene: TRBJ1-1
d_gene: TRBD1
abundance: once
v_gene: TRBV5-4

CDR3nt: TGTGCCAGCTCACCAAAGACAGTCCTGAACACTGAAGCTTTCTTT
CDR3aa: CASSPKTVLNTEAFF
j_gene: TRBJ1-1
d_gene: .
abundance: once
v_gene: TRBV18

CDR3nt: TGTGCCAGCACTATGGGGGGAGCCCACACAGATACGCAGTATTTT
CDR3aa: CASTMGGAHTDTQYF
j_gene: TRBJ2-3
d_gene: .
abundance: .
v_gene: TRBV5-8

CDR3nt: TGTGCCAGCAGCCAGGACCGACAGGGTTTTCAGCCCCAGCATTTT
CDR3aa: CASSQDRQGFQPQHF
j_gene: TRBJ1-5
d_gene: TRBD1
abundance: .
v_gene: TRBV7-2